This T cell receptor beta chain is drawn from a study of blood T cells in healthy people across ages. The J segment lost 2 bases and the V segment lost 5 bases, leaving 10 bases of the junction unmatched. Germline V gene sequence: CDR1 SGHTA, CDR2 FQGNSA. This CDR3 region has 16 residues. The study, taken as a whole, reports: TCR beta diversity per million T cells fell roughly linearly with age.

About this clonotype: Its target is unknown.

Alongside a J-beta primer mix, a sample-barcoded 5' primer served in a second PCR lasting about 7 to 11 cycles. TCRdb fed the 5' RACE reads into MiXCR, producing one record per CDR3 protein. There are some 800,000 distinct CDR3 sequences in the sample; 20% to 25% occur only once, and 3.7% lies in the top ten. This same sample was also part of a study on T cells of mothers and their children. That paper states: Extracted RNA, in its entirety, went into cDNA synthesis at 1.5 ug per 15 ul. The study found thymic selection shapes TCR recombination output similarly in related and unrelated pairs.

The sample was blood. This chain links TRBV7-2 with TRBJ2-5; 8 positions match TRBD1. The clonotype was recovered from a boy aged 5-17 years in good health. The CDR3 DNA reads as TGTGCCAGCAGCCGCAAACGGACAGGGTTGCAAGAGACCCAGTACTTC. This gives the protein CASSRKRTGLQETQYF.